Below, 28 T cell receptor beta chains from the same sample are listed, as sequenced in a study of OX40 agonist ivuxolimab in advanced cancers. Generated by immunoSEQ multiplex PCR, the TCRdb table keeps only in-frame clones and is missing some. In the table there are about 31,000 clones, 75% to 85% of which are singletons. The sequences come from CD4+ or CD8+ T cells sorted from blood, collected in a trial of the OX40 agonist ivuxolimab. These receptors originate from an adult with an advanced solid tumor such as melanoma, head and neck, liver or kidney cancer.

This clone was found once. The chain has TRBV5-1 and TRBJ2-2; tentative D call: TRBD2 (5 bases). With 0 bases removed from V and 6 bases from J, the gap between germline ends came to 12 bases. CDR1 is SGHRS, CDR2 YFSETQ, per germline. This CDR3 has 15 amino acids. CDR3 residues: CASSLDRRRAGELFF. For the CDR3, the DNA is TGCGCCAGCAGCTTGGATAGGAGGCGGGCCGGGGAGCTGTTTTTT.

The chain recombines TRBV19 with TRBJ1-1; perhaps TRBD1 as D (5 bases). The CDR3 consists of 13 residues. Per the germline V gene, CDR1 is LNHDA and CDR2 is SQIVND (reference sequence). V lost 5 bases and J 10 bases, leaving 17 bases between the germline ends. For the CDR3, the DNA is TGTGCCAGTAGTTCTCTGGGACGGCTGTCAGCTTTCTTT. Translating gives CASSSLGRLSAFF.

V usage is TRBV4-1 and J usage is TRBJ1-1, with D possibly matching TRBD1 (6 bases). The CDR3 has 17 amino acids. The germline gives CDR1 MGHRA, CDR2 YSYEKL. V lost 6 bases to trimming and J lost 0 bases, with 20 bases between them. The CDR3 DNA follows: TGCGCCAGCAGTCTTCCCCGCCCGAGGGGGTTGAACACTGAAGCTTTCTTT. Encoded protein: CASSLPRPRGLNTEAFF.

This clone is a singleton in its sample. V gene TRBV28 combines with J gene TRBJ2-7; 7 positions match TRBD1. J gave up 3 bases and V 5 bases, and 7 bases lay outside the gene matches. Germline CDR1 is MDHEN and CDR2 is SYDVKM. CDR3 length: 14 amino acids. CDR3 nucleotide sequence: TGTGCCAGCAGTACCCTGACAGGGAGCTACGAGCAGTACTTC. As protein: CASSTLTGSYEQYF.

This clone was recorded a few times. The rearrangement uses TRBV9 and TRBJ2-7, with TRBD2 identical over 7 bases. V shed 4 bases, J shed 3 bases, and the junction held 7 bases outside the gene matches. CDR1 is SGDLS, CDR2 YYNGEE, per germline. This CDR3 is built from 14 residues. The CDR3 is CASSPLASGYEQYF. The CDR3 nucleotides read TGTGCCAGCAGCCCCCTGGCTAGCGGCTACGAGCAGTACTTC.

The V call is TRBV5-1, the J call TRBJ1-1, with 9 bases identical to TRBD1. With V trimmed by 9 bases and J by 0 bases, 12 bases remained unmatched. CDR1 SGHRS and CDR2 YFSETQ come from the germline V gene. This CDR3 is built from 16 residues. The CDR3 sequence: CANRPGTGNMNTEAFF. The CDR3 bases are TGCGCCAACAGACCCGGGACAGGGAATATGAACACTGAAGCTTTCTTT.

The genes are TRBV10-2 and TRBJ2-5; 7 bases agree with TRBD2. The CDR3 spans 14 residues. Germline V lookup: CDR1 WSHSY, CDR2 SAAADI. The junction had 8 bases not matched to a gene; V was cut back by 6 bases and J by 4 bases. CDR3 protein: CASRGDYRGETQYF. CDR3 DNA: TGCGCCAGCAGGGGGGACTACCGAGGAGAGACCCAGTACTTC.

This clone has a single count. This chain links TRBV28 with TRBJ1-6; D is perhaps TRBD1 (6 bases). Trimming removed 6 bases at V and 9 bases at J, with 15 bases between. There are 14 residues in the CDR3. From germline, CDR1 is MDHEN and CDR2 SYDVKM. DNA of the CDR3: TGTGCCAGCAGATATCAGGGGCGCGCTTCACCCCTCCACTTT. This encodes CASRYQGRASPLHF.

CDR3 bases: TGTGCCAGCAGTGATTCGGACAGGAATGGCTACACCTTC. It specifies CASSDSDRNGYTF. The chain is built from TRBV2 and TRBJ1-2; 7 positions agree with TRBD1. V lost 3 bases, J lost 6 bases, and 4 bases stayed unmatched. Germline CDR1 and CDR2: SNHLY and FYNNEI. The CDR3 is made up of 13 amino acids.

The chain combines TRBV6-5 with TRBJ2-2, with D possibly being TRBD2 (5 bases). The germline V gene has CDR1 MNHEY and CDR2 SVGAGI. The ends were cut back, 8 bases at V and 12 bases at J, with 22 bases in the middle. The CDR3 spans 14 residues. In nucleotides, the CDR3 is TGTGCCAGCGGAAAAGGCCTAGCCGCCTTAAAGCTGTTTTTT. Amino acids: CASGKGLAALKLFF.

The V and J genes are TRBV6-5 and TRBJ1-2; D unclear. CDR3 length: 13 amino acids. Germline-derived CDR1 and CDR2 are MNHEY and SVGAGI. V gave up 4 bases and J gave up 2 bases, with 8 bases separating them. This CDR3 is CASSSNINYGYTF. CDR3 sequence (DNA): TGTGCCAGCAGTTCCAACATCAACTATGGCTACACCTTC.

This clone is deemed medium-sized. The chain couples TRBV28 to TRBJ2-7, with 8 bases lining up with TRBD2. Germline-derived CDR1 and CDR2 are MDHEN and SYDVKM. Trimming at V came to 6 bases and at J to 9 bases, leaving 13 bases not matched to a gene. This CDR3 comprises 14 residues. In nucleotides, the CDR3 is TGTGCCAGCAGAACCGACGGGAGGGGTGATGCGCAGTACTTC. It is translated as CASRTDGRGDAQYF.

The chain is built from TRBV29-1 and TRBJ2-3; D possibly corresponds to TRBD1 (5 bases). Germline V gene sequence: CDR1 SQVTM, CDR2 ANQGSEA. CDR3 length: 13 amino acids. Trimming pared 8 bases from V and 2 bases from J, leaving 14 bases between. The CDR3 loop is CSLRRTNTDTQYF. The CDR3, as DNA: TGCAGCCTCCGCAGGACAAACACAGATACGCAGTATTTT.

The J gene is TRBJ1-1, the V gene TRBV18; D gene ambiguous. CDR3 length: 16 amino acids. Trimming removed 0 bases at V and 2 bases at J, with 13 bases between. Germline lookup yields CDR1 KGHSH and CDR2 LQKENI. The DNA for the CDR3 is TGTGCCAGCTCACCACCGGAAGCTCGCATAAACACTGAAGCTTTCTTT. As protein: CASSPPEARINTEAFF. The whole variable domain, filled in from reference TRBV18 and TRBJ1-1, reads NAGVMQNPRHLVRRRGQEARLRCSPMKGHSHVYWYRQLPEEGLKFMVYLQKENIIDESGMPKERFSAEFPKEGPSILRIQQVVRGDSAAYFCASSPPEARINTEAFFGQGTRLTVV.

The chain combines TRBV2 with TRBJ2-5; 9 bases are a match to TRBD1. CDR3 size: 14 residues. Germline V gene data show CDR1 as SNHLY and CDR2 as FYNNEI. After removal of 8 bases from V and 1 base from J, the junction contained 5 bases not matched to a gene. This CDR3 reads CASFPTGGQETQYF. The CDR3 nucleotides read TGTGCCAGCTTTCCGACAGGGGGCCAAGAGACCCAGTACTTC.

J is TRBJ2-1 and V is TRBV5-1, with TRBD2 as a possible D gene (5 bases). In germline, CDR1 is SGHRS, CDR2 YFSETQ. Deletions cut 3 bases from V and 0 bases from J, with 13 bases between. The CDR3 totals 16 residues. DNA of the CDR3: TGCGCCAGCAGCTATTCAGCGGAGAGCTCCTACAATGAGCAGTTCTTC. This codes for CASSYSAESSYNEQFF.

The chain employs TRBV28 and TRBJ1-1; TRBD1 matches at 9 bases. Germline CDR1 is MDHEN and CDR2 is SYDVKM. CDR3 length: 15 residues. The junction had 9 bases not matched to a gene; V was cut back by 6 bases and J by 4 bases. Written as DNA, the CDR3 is TGTGCCAGCAGCCCGGGACAGGGTATGGTCACTGAAGCTTTCTTT. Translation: CASSPGQGMVTEAFF. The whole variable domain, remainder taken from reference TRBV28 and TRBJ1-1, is DVKVTQSSRYLVKRTGEKVFLECVQDMDHENMFWYRQDPGLGLRLIYFSYDVKMKEKGDIPEGYSVSREKKERFSLILESASTNQTSMYLCASSPGQGMVTEAFFGQGTRLTVV.

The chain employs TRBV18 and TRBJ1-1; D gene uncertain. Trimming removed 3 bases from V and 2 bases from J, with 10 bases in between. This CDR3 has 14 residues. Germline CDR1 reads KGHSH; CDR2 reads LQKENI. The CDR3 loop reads CASSPDRANTEAFF. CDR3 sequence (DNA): TGTGCCAGCTCACCCGACCGGGCTAACACTGAAGCTTTCTTT.

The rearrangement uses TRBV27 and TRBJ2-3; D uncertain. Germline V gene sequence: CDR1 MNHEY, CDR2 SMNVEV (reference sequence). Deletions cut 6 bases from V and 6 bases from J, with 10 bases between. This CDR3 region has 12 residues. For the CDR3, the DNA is TGTGCCAGCAGCCGCCTTAGGGATACGCAGTATTTT. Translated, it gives CASSRLRDTQYF.

CDR3 nucleotide sequence: TGTGCCAGCAGCCGCGGACAGCCCTCTGGAAACACCATATATTTT. Its translation is CASSRGQPSGNTIYF. The chain uses TRBV6-5 and TRBJ1-3; D may be TRBD1 (6 bases). CDR1 and CDR2 (germline): MNHEY, SVGAGI. Trimming left V 6 bases short and J 0 bases short, with 12 bases between. The CDR3 consists of 15 residues.

The CDR3 here is CASSLDGSPLNEQYF. The CDR3 DNA sequence: TGTGCCAGCAGCTTGGATGGGAGTCCCCTGAACGAGCAGTACTTC. The chain links TRBV5-5 to TRBJ2-7; D is perhaps TRBD2 (5 bases). The CDR3 is made up of 15 amino acids. Trimming pared 0 bases from V and 5 bases from J, leaving 15 bases between. CDR1 SGHKS and CDR2 YYEKEE come from the germline V gene (reference sequence).

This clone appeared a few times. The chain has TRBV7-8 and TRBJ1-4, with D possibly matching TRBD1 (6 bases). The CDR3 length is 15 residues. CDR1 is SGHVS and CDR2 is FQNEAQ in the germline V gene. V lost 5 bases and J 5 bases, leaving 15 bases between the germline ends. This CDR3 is CASSGYRVGNEKLFF. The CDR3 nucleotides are TGTGCCAGCAGCGGGTACAGGGTTGGGAATGAAAAACTGTTTTTT.

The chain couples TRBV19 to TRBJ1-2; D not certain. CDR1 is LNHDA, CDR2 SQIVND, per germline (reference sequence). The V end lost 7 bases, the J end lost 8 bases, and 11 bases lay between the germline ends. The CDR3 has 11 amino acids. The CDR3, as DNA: TGTGCCAGTACCGACTTAAGAGGCTACACCTTC. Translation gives CASTDLRGYTF.

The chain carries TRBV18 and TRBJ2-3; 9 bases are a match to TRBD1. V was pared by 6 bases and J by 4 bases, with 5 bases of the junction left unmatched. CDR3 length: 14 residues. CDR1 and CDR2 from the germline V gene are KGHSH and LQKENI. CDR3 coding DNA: TGTGCCAGCTCCCGGACAGGGGAGGCAGATACGCAGTATTTT. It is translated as CASSRTGEADTQYF.

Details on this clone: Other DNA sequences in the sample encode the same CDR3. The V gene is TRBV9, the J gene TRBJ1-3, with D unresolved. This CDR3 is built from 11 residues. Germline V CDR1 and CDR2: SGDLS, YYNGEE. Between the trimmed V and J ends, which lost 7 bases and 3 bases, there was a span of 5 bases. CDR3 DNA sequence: TGTGCCAGCTCACGTGGAAACACCATATATTTT. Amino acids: CASSRGNTIYF.

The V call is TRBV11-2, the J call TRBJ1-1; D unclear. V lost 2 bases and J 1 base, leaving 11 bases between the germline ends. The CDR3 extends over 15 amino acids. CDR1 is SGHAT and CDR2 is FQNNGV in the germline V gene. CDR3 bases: TGTGCCAGCAGCTTATCAGGAAGGCAGAACACTGAAGCTTTCTTT. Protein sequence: CASSLSGRQNTEAFF.

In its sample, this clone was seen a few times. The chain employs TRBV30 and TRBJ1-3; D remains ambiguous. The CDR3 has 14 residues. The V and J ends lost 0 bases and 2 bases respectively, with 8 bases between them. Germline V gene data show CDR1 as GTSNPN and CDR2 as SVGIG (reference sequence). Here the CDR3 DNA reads TGTGCCTGGAGTGTAAGAGGGCCTGGAAACACCATATATTTT. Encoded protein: CAWSVRGPGNTIYF.

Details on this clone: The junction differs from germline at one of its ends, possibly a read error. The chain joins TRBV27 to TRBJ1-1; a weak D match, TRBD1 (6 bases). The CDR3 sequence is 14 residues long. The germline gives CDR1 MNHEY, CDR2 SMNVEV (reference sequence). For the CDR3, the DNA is TGTGCCAGCAGCTCGTCGGGGGCGCGGACTGGAGCTTTCTTT. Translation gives CASSSSGARTGAFF.